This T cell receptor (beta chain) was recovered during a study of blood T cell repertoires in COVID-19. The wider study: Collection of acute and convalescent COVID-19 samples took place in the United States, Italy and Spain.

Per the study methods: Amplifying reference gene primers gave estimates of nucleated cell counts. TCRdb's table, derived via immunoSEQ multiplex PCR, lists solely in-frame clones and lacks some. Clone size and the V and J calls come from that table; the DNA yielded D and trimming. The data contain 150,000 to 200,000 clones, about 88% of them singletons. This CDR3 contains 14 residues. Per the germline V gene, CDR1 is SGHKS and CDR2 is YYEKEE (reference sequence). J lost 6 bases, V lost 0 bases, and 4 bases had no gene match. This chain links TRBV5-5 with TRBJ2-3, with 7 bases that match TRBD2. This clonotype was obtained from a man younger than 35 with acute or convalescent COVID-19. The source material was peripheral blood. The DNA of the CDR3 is TGTGCCAGCAGCTTGGTTAGCGGGTGGGATACGCAGTATTTT. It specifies CASSLVSGWDTQYF.